This note documents a single TCR beta chain sequence. Antigen: not known. Sequencing of TCR beta was performed on blood CD8+ T cells and on blood CD4+ T cells. Purification of the CD8+ and CD4+ T cells relied on negative isolation, and TEMRA cells underwent FACS enrichment. The entry originates in a study of CD8 T cells in Susac syndrome. The study, taken as a whole, reports: The TCR sequencing and HLA analysis in the study involved a relatively small number of individuals, as the study acknowledged.

V gave up 2 bases and J gave up 1 base; unmatched junction bases: 0. Germline V gene lookup returns CDR1 MNHEY and CDR2 SVGAGI. The CDR3 is 16 residues long. When the RNA was reverse transcribed, random hexamers were used with an input of 0.5 to 1 ug. The authors amplified TCR beta CDR3 across 54 Vbeta and 13 Jbeta using immunoSEQ multiplex PCR. TCRdb processed the immunoSEQ multiplex PCR reads anew with MiXCR; each CDR3 protein has one entry. The sample yields 400,000 or so distinct CDR3 sequences, 75% to 90% seen once. The sequence derives from a human donor with multiple sclerosis. The sample was CD8+ T cells from PBMCs. This rearrangement joins TRBV6-5 to TRBJ2-2; 11 nucleotides align to TRBD2. The CDR3 region has the DNA TGTGCCAGCAGTTACACTAGCGGGGGGAACACCGGGGAGCTGTTTTTT. Residues: CASSYTSGGNTGELFF.